Shown below are 14 T cell receptor beta chains from a single sample sequenced in a study of breast tumors, draining lymph nodes, adjacent tissues. The lymph nodes were axillary draining lymph nodes from breast cancer patients. TCRdb used MiXCR to reprocess the multiplex PCR reads, holding one entry per CDR3 protein. The sample carries about 130,000 distinct CDR3 sequences, 21% recorded once. Material for sequencing was axillary lymph node tissue. All receptors derive from a female donor with breast cancer. Some clones in this sample may be carry-over from other donors' samples.

This clonotype was picked up many times. The chain joins TRBV7-9 to TRBJ1-2, with 7 bases that match TRBD1. The V segment lost 4 bases and the J segment 8 bases; nucleotides outside the gene matches: 7. Germline CDR1 reads SEHNR; CDR2 reads FQNEAQ (reference sequence). The CDR3 runs 13 residues. CDR3 in amino acids: CASSSTGTGGYTF. CDR3 bases: TGTGCCAGCAGCTCGACAGGGACGGGAGGCTACACCTTC.

This clonotype was counted at least ten times. The rearrangement links TRBV27 to TRBJ2-7; D could derive from TRBD1 or TRBD2 (5 bases each). Trimming removed 5 bases at V and 2 bases at J, with 10 bases between. The CDR3 extends over 13 amino acids. From germline, CDR1 is MNHEY and CDR2 SMNVEV (reference sequence). The CDR3 loop reads CASSKPGPYEQYF. In DNA form, the CDR3 reads TGTGCCAGCAGTAAGCCGGGACCCTACGAGCAGTACTTC.

This chain joins TRBV18 and TRBJ2-2; D may match TRBD1 or TRBD2 (5 bases each). CDR3 length: 16 amino acids. Germline CDR1 reads KGHSH; CDR2 reads LQKENI. The V end was cut by 2 bases, the J end by 0 bases, with 10 bases between. The CDR3 reads CASSPGGPANTGELFF. The CDR3 DNA is TGTGCCAGCTCACCAGGGGGACCCGCGAACACCGGGGAGCTGTTTTTT.

This clonotype was detected ten times or more. V is TRBV7-3 and J is TRBJ2-1, with D perhaps matching TRBD2 (6 bases). V shed 5 bases and J shed 7 bases, with 21 bases lying between them. Germline assignment: CDR1 SGHTA and CDR2 FQGTGA. The CDR3 sequence is 16 residues long. The DNA for the CDR3 is TGTGCCAGCAGCCCGGGCGGGGCATCTCGGGGGAATGAGCAGTTCTTC. Its translation is CASSPGGASRGNEQFF.

In the case of this clonotype: This sequence may be a read error, since a much larger clone differs from it by one base. The chain carries TRBV6-5 and TRBJ2-5; 7 bases line up with TRBD2. This CDR3 region has 14 residues. CDR1 is MNHEY and CDR2 is SVGAGI in the germline V gene. The trim removed 5 bases at V and 3 bases at J, leaving 6 bases unmatched. CDR3 DNA: TGTGCCAGCAGTCACGGCGGGAGTGAAGAGACCCAGTACTTC. It is translated as CASSHGGSEETQYF.

This clonotype was found a few times. A much larger clonotype is one base distant, so this may be a read error. V and J are TRBV5-1 and TRBJ2-7; 7 bases are shared with TRBD1. This CDR3 is 16 amino acids long. From germline, CDR1 is SGHRS and CDR2 YFSETQ. The CDR3 nucleotides are TGCGTCAGCAGCTCCGTCGGCCGGGACAGAGCCTACGAGCAGTACTTC. This encodes CVSSSVGRDRAYEQYF.

This clonotype was seen a handful of times. The rearrangement joins TRBV5-4 to TRBJ2-1, with 9 bases aligning to TRBD1. The CDR3 covers 16 residues. Germline V gene lookup returns CDR1 SGHNT and CDR2 YYREEE (reference sequence). V dropped 0 bases and J dropped 4; count of bases not matched to a gene: 5. The CDR3: CASSLGGDRVYNEQFF. The CDR3 nucleotides read TGTGCCAGCAGCTTGGGAGGGGACAGGGTTTACAATGAGCAGTTCTTC.

In this sample, this clonotype turned up many times. This sequence joins TRBV12-3 or TRBV12-4 and TRBJ2-5, with D uncertain. Trimming stripped 6 bases from V and 5 bases from J, with 16 bases between. CDR3 length: 14 amino acids. CDR3 in amino acids: CASSPLSLGETQYF. As DNA, the CDR3 is TGTGCCAGCAGCCCGCTAAGTTTGGGGGAGACCCAGTACTTC.

This clonotype was seen many times. J is TRBJ1-2 and V is TRBV2, with 7 nucleotides matching TRBD1. The CDR3 totals 15 residues. CDR1 is SNHLY, CDR2 FYNNEI, per germline. V shed 6 bases and J 4 bases; nucleotides not matched to a gene: 11. CDR3 sequence: CASSSVRQGVYGYTF. CDR3 DNA: TGTGCCAGCAGCAGCGTGAGGCAGGGGGTCTATGGCTACACCTTC.

Notes on this clonotype: Just one base apart from a much larger clone, this may be a read error. The chain couples TRBV30 to TRBJ1-2; 7 bases line up with TRBD1. V gave up 0 bases and J gave up 8 bases; unmatched junction bases: 12. This CDR3 spans 15 amino acids. Germline assignment: CDR1 GTSNPN and CDR2 SVGIG (reference sequence). Written as DNA, the CDR3 is TGTGCCTGGAGTGTACTCTTAAACAGGGGACTCGGCTACACCTTC. It codes for CAWSVLLNRGLGYTF.

This clonotype occurred many times. The gene calls are TRBV6-6 and TRBJ2-1, with 7 nucleotides matching TRBD1. Germline CDR1 is MNHNY and CDR2 is SVGAGI (reference sequence). The trim removed 5 bases at V and 5 bases at J, leaving 15 bases unmatched. The CDR3 is made up of 17 amino acids. DNA of the CDR3: TGTGCCAGCAGTCCCCGGGTACGCCAGGGGGTTGACAATGAGCAGTTCTTC. It translates to CASSPRVRQGVDNEQFF.

This clonotype has ten or more counts. The chain couples TRBV19 to TRBJ2-1; 7 bases agree with TRBD2. Germline trimming cut 4 bases from V and 3 bases from J; bases unmatched to any gene: 15. The germline V gene has CDR1 LNHDA and CDR2 SQIVND (reference sequence). The CDR3 sequence is 18 residues long. The CDR3 here is CASSTAWLQGGRYNEQFF. The CDR3, as DNA: TGTGCCAGTAGTACGGCTTGGCTGCAGGGAGGGCGCTACAATGAGCAGTTCTTC. The full variable domain, completed using reference TRBV19 and TRBJ2-1, is DGGITQSPKYLFRKEGQNVTLSCEQNLNHDAMYWYRQDPGQGLRLIYYSQIVNDFQKGDIAEGYSVSREKKESFPLTVTSAQKNPTAFYLCASSTAWLQGGRYNEQFFGPGTRLTVL.

The chain employs TRBV19 and TRBJ2-3, with 11 positions matching TRBD1. CDR1 and CDR2 (germline): LNHDA, SQIVND (reference sequence). This CDR3 contains 22 residues. V shed 6 bases and J 5 bases; nucleotides not matched to a gene: 28. Here the CDR3 reads CASSAGTGGYEAVGGGRDTQYF. Written as DNA, the CDR3 is TGTGCCAGTAGCGCCGGGACAGGGGGTTACGAGGCCGTAGGGGGAGGGCGAGATACGCAGTATTTT.

In nucleotides, the CDR3 is TGTGCCAGCAGCTTCCGGGACGCATCCTACAATGAGCAGTTCTTC. Protein product: CASSFRDASYNEQFF. The genes are TRBV7-2 and TRBJ2-1; D may match TRBD1 or TRBD2 (5 bases each). The CDR3 covers 15 residues. With 3 bases removed from V and 1 base from J, the gap between germline ends came to 10 bases. CDR1 SGHTA and CDR2 FQGNSA come from the germline V gene.